What follows describes a single T cell receptor beta chain. Antigen unknown. This record comes from a study of T cells in tuberculosis. Regarding the study as a whole: The TCR-beta difference was not significant; alpha differences partly reflected length. Active tuberculosis TCR-alpha repertoires lay closer to GMM-specific TCRs than IGRA-negative controls, suggesting clonal expansion.

The CDR3 is 16 amino acids. V lost 2 bases and J lost 0; bases outside the gene matches: 5. Germline-derived CDR1 and CDR2 are MNHEY and SVGAGI. Clones were sequenced by immunoSEQ multiplex PCR, and TCRdb holds only the in-frame ones, with some missing. Seen here are about 25,000 clones, around 95% observed once, and the top ten hold about 8.5%. Sequenced: PBMCs. The chain links TRBV6-5 to TRBJ2-3, with 7 bases matching TRBD2. The TCR comes from a donor aged 10-35 years with latent tuberculosis or without tuberculosis infection. This CDR3 reads CASSYAGLRSTDTQYF. The CDR3 DNA reads as TGTGCCAGCAGTTACGCGGGACTAAGGAGCACAGATACGCAGTATTTT.